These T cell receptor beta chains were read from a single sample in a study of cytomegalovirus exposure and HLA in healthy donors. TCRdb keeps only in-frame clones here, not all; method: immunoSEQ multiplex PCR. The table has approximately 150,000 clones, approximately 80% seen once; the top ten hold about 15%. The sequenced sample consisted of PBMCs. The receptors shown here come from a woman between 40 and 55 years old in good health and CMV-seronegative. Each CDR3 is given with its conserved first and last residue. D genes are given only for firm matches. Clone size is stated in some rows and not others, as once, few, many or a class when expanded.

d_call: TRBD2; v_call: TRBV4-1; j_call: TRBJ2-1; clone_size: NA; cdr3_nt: TGCGCCAGCAGTCTAGCGGGGGTCTCCTACAATGAGCAGTTCTTC; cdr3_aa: CASSLAGVSYNEQFF
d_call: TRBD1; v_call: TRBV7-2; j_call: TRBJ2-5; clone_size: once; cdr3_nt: TGTGCCAGCAGCAGTATGACAGGGGGAGAAGAGACCCAGTACTTC; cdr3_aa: CASSSMTGGEETQYF
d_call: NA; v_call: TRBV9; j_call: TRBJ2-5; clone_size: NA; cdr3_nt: TGTGCCAGCAGCACCGCAGGGGAGACCCAGTACTTC; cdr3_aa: CASSTAGETQYF
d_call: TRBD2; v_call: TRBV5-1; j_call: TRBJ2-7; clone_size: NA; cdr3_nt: TGCGCCAGCAGCTTCAATACGGGACTAGACTACGAGCAGTACTTC; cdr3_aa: CASSFNTGLDYEQYF
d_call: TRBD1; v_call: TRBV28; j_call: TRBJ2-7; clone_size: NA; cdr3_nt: TGTGCCAGCAGGACTTACAGGGGCCCCTACGAGCAGTACTTC; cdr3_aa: CASRTYRGPYEQYF
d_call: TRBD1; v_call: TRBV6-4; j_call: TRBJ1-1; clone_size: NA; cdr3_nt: TGTGCCAGCAGTCCCGGGACAGGGCCCACTGAAGCTTTCTTT; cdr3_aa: CASSPGTGPTEAFF
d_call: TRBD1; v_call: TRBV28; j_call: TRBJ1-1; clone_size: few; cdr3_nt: TGTGCCAGCAGTGGTCCACCTGCCAACAGGGGTCTAGGCACTGAAGCTTTCTTT; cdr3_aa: CASSGPPANRGLGTEAFF
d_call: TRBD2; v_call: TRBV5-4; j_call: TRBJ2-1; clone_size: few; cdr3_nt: TGTGCCAGCAGCTGGGAGACTAGCGGGAGGGCCAATGAGCAGTTCTTC; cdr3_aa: CASSWETSGRANEQFF
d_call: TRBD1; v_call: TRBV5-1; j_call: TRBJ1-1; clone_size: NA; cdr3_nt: TGCGCCAGCAGCCCAGGGGGGAGGAACACTGAAGCTTTCTTT; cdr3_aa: CASSPGGRNTEAFF
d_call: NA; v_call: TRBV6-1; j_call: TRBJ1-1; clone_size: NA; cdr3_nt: TGTGCCAGTAAACAGGGAATTTTGAACACTGAAGCTTTCTTT; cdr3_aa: CASKQGILNTEAFF
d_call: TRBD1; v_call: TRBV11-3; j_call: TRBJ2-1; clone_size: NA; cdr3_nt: TGTGCCAGCAGAAGGACAGGGGGCTACAATGAGCAGTTCTTC; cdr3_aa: CASRRTGGYNEQFF
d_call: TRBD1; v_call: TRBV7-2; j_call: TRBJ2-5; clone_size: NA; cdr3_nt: TGTGCCAGCAGCCCCACTAACAGGGGCGGAGGACGTCGAGAGACCCAGTACTTC; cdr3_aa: CASSPTNRGGGRRETQYF
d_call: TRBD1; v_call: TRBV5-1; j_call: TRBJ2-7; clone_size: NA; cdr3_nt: TGCGCCAGCAGCTCTTCGACAGGGAGTCCATACGAGCAGCACTTC; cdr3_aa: CASSSSTGSPYEQHF
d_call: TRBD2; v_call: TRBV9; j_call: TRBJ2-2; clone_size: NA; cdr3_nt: TGTGCCAGCCGGGGGGTCTTCGGGGAGCTGTTTTTT; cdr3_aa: CASRGVFGELFF
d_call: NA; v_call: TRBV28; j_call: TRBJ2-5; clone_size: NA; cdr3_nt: TGTGCCAGCAGGCTACAAGAGACCCAGTACTTC; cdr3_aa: CASRLQETQYF
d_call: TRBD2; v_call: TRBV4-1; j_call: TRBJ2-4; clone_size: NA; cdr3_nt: TGCGCCAGCAGCCTCTCTAGCGGGAGGATGGTAGTGAACAGTCAGTACTTC; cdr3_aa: CASSLSSGRMVVNSQYF
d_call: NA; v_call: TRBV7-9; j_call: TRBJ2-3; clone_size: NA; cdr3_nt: TGTTCCAGCAGCCCGACAGGAAACTATGGGGGATTAACAGATACGCAGTATTTT; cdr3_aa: CSSSPTGNYGGLTDTQYF
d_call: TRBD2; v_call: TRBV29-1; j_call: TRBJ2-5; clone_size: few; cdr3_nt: TGCAGCGTTGGGAGAAGCGGGATGGAGACCCAGTACTTC; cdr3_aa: CSVGRSGMETQYF
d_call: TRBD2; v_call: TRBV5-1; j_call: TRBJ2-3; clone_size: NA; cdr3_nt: TGCGCCAGCAGCCCGGGGGGGGTAGCAACAGATACGCAGTATTTT; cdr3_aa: CASSPGGVATDTQYF
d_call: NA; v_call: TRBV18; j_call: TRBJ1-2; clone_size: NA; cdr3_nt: TGTGCCAGCTCACCCCCCACCCGACAGGAATACTTC; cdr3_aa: CASSPPTRQEYF
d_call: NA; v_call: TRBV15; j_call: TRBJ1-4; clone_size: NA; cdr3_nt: TGTGCCACCAGCAGGGACTGGGGGCCCACTAATGAAAAACTGTTTTTT; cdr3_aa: CATSRDWGPTNEKLFF
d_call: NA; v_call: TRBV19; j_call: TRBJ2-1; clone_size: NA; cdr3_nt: TGTGCCACCAACCAGGGGGGAGCACCCCCGCAGTTCTTC; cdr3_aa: CATNQGGAPPQFF
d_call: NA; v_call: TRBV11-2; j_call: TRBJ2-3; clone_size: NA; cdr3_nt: TGTGCCAGCAGCTTAGCCGTTCGGGGGTCTAGCACAGATACGCAGTATTTT; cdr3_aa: CASSLAVRGSSTDTQYF
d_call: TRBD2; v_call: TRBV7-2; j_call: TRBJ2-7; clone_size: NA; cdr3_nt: TGTGCCAGCAGCAGAAACGGGGGGGCCTACGAGCAGTACTTC; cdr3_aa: CASSRNGGAYEQYF
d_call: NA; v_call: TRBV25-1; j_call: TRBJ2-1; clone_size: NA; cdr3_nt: TGTGCCAGCAGTGAATCTACGGGACTCTCCCCCTACAATGAGCAGTTCTTC; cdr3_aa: CASSESTGLSPYNEQFF
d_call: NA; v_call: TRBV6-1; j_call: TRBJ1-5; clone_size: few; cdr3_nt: TGTGCCAGTTCGTCACAGGACAATAGCAATCAGCCCCAGCATTTT; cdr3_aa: CASSSQDNSNQPQHF
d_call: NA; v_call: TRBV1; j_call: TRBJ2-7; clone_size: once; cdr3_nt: TGCACCAGCAGCCAAGAGGGTGGGTTTTACGGGCTAGCGAACTACGAGCAGTACTTC; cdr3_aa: CTSSQEGGFYGLANYEQYF
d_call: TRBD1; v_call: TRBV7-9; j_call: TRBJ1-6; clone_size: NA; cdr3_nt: TGTGCCAGCAGCTTAAGAGGGGGCAATTCACCCCTCCACTTT; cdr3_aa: CASSLRGGNSPLHF
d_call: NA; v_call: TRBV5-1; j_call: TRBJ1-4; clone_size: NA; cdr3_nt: TGCGCCAGCAGCTTGGGGCCAGGTTGGACTAATGAAAAACTGTTTTTT; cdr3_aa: CASSLGPGWTNEKLFF
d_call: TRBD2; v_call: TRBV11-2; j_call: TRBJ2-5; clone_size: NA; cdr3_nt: TGTGCCAGCAGCTTAGCGGGGGGTGGGGAAGAGACCCAGTACTTC; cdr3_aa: CASSLAGGGEETQYF
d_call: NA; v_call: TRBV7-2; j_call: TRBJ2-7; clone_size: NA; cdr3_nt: TGTGCCAGCAGCTTAGCGGGTCCTACAGTCTCCTACGAGCAGTACTTC; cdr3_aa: CASSLAGPTVSYEQYF
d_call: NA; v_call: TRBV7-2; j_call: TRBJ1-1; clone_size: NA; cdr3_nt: TGTGCCAGCAGGTTGGGAGCGAACACTGAAGCTTTCTTT; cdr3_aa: CASRLGANTEAFF
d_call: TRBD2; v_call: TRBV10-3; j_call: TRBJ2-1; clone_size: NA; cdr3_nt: TGTGCCATCAGTGACCAGCGGGAAACCTACAATGAGCAGTTCTTC; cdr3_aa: CAISDQRETYNEQFF
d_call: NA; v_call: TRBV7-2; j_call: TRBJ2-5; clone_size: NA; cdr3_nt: TGTGCCAGCAGCTACGCTAGGGGGACAGAGACCCAGTACTTC; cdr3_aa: CASSYARGTETQYF
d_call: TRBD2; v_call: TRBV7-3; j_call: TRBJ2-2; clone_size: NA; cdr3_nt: TGTGCCAGCAGCTTAATGCCTAGCGGGAGACTCGGGGAGCTGTTTTTT; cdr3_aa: CASSLMPSGRLGELFF
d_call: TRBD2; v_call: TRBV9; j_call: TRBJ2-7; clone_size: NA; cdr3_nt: TGTGCCAGCAGCCCGGGACTAGCGGCCTACTACGAGCAGTACTTC; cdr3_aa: CASSPGLAAYYEQYF
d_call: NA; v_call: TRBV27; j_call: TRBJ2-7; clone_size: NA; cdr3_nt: TGTGCCAGCAGTTCAGTGCCCGACTACGAGCAGTACTTC; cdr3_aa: CASSSVPDYEQYF
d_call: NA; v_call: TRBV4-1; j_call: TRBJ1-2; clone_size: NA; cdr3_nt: TGCGCCAGCAGCCAAGCAGACAGCTTCTATGGCTACACCTTC; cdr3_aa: CASSQADSFYGYTF
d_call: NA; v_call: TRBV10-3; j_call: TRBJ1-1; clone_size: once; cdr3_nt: TGTGCCATCAGTGAGTCGTTTGAAGAGGGTGAAGCTTTCTTT; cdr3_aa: CAISESFEEGEAFF
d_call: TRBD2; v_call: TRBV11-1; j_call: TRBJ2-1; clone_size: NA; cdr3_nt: TGTGCCAGCAGCTTCCAAGCGGGAGTTGATGAGCAGTTCTTC; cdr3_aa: CASSFQAGVDEQFF